This T cell receptor (beta chain) was identified in a study of blood T cells in healthy people across ages. About this clonotype itself: Its antigen is not identified.

With 4 bases removed from V and 5 bases from J, the gap between germline ends came to 19 bases. The germline CDR1 and CDR2 sequences are SGHRS and YFSETQ. The CDR3 is 15 amino acids. The use of a sample-barcoded 5' primer and a J-beta primer mix characterized a second PCR of about 7 to 12 cycles. All cDNA molecules were each tagged by a template-switch adaptor with 12 random nucleotides. The yield of each sample was at least 2.5 million CDR3-containing paired-end reads. MiXCR was run by TCRdb on the 5' RACE reads, yielding one entry per CDR3 protein. The table shows 1.2 million to 1.5 million distinct CDR3 sequences, with 59% occurring only once. General study points: Any conclusive comparison of naive versus antigen-experienced cells was prevented by using unsorted PBMCs. Relative to aged donors, long-lived donors carried more naive CD4+ cells and displayed higher diversity.

Sequenced sample: blood. V usage is TRBV5-1 and J usage is TRBJ2-7, with a tentative D call TRBD1 (5 bases). This TCR was sampled from a man aged 18 to 35 in good health. CDR3 DNA: TGCGCCAGCAGCGTCCTCGGTGTGTCAGGGAACGAGCAGTACTTC. It yields the protein CASSVLGVSGNEQYF. The full variable domain, rest sourced from reference TRBV5-1 and TRBJ2-7, is KAGVTQTPRYLIKTRGQQVTLSCSPISGHRSVSWYQQTPGQGLQFLFEYFSETQRNKGNFPGRFSGRQFSNSRSEMNVSTLELGDSALYLCASSVLGVSGNEQYFGPGTRLTVT.